A selection of T cell receptor beta chains follows, all from one sample in a study of blood T cell repertoires in COVID-19. TCRdb's copy holds only in-frame clones and misses some; the assay was immunoSEQ multiplex PCR. The profile shows 250,000 to 300,000 clones, approximately 81% of them singletons. Sequenced material: peripheral blood. These receptors came from a woman aged 55-69 years with active or convalescent COVID-19. The CDR3 runs from the conserved cysteine through the conserved F or W. The size entry is marked missing in some rows and otherwise reads once, few, many or a size class.

clone_size cdr3_length v_call cdr3_aa
- 16 TRBV19 CASSGVEGSFNQPQHF
- 14 TRBV9 CASSVAGRNYGYTF
- 14 TRBV2 CARGQGTNTGELFF
- 15 TRBV4-1 CASSPVPGQGYGYTF
- 14 TRBV19 CASRGEPASYEQYF
- 11 TRBV4-1 CASSRGNEQFF
- 12 TRBV6-5 CASSSSSGEQYF
few 12 TRBV5-5 CASSVQGAEAFF
- 17 TRBV7-3 CASSLSGTGGRNSPLHF
- 13 TRBV7-9 CASSLGSGDGYTF
once 14 TRBV15 CATSRVRNSYEQYF
- 14 TRBV6-1 CASSETGDNQPQHF
- 16 TRBV19 CASSLGGTSLFNEQFF
medium-sized 15 TRBV2 CASSWIQYSGNTIYF
- 15 TRBV10-3 CATSVVRDTNTEAFF
- 13 TRBV12-3/TRBV12-4 CASSLTGTETQYF
- 16 TRBV6-8 CASSFNGSGGYNEQFF
few 15 TRBV28 CASSFLFREGQPQHF
once 15 TRBV6-5 CASGGGPQYQETQYF
- 14 TRBV29-1 CSVEARSGGNTIYF
- 16 TRBV18 CASSPGRVRGNTEAFF
- 16 TRBV5-1 CASSFILAGGADTQYF
- 12 TRBV19 CASSIQAYGYTF
once 14 TRBV6-1 CASSELPSTDTQYF
- 16 TRBV6-1 CASSEGWTGELYGYTF
- 13 TRBV14 CASSLTGGTGYTF
- 17 TRBV5-1 CASSLGLAGGSYNEQFF
- 13 TRBV24-1 CATSAGLSYGYTF
- 16 TRBV7-7 CASSLARGRKDEKLFF
few 15 TRBV9 CASSLGTSYTDTQYF
- 16 TRBV4-1 CASKASGGAGSGELFF
- 13 TRBV12-3/TRBV12-4 CASSQDRTYEQYF
- 13 TRBV7-8 CASSAPWGQGGTF
- 16 TRBV7-8 CASSRAASGGTDTQYF
- 14 TRBV28 CASTGGAENSPLHF
- 16 TRBV14 CASSQDVYSRNTEAFF
- 16 TRBV10-3 CAISTGTLGRNTEAFF
- 12 TRBV7-9 CASSLGRWPQHF
- 16 TRBV5-1 CASSLELAGGAHTQYF
- 12 TRBV12-3/TRBV12-4 CASRGTGAPVTF
- 17 TRBV9 CASSVNDRLSSYNEQFF
- 17 TRBV18 CASSPSDRGLSNTEAFF
- 13 TRBV4-1 CASSPGGAYGYTF
- 16 TRBV9 CASSVDPGNSNSPLHF
- 18 TRBV5-1 CASSQEPTQARRYSPLHF
- 15 TRBV6-5 CASAGTGVTPGGYTF
- 16 TRBV6-5 CASSYGSRGGLDEQYF
few 16 TRBV6-1 CASSGDSFSYNSPLHF